The 5 T cell receptor beta chains in this list originate from one sample, sequenced in a study of spatial heterogeneity in lung cancer (dated by TCRdb to the late 2010s). Overall study results and their limits: The tumor nonsynonymous mutation count correlated with the number of expanded alpha and beta TCRs within the tumor.

Their antigens are not known. To prepare the library, 5' RACE was applied. The reads were generated on a NextSeq 500. TCRdb took the public reads, trimmed them with fastp at Q25, ran MiXCR for clone calling and kept in-frame beta chains. Here each entry gathers all rows of one CDR3 protein and keeps the most common genes and DNA. The sample table contains roughly 7,700 distinct CDR3 sequences; only one count was recorded for 5% to 6.5% of them. Under 30% of the sample goes to the ten largest clones. The label giving this sample's time point can be read as: sample taken at primary tumor resection. The sample was lung tumor tissue, taken at surgery. The receptors stem from a male donor with early-stage non-small cell lung cancer.

The sample holds many counts of this clonotype. This chain connects TRBV3-1 to TRBJ1-1, with D maybe TRBD1 (5 bases). The CDR3 is 15 amino acids. Trimming left V 6 bases short and J 5 bases short, with 19 bases between. CDR1 is LGHDT and CDR2 is YNNKEL in the germline V gene (reference sequence). The CDR3 bases are TGTGCCAGCAGTCAAAGGGGTATACCCTGGACTGAAGCTTTCTTT. This gives the protein CASSQRGIPWTEAFF. Looking up the rest from reference TRBV3-1 and TRBJ1-1 gives the full variable domain: DTAVSQTPKYLVTQMGNDKSIKCEQNLGHDTMYWYKQDSKKFLKIMFSYNNKELIINETVPNRFSPKSPDKAHLNLHINSLELGDSAVYFCASSQRGIPWTEAFFGQGTRLTVV.

This clonotype is medium-sized within its sample. V gene TRBV3-2 combines with J gene TRBJ2-7; TRBD2 is the table's D call and was not checked against the DNA. TRBV3-2 has pseudogene status. The CDR3 extends over 13 amino acids. CDR3 bases: TGTGCCAGCAGCCAAGAAGTAGCGGGGGAGCAGTACTTC. Its translation is CASSQEVAGEQYF.

V gene TRBV7-6 combines with J gene TRBJ2-7; 8 bases line up with TRBD2. Germline V gene lookup returns CDR1 SGHVS and CDR2 FNYEAQ. After removal of 7 bases from V and 5 bases from J, the junction contained 7 bases not matched to a gene. The CDR3 extends over 13 amino acids. The CDR3 DNA sequence: TGTGCCAGCACCCCCCGAGCGGGAGACGAGCAGTACTTC. It translates to CASTPRAGDEQYF.

This clonotype was detected a few times. In DNA form, the CDR3 reads TGTGCCAGCAGTTACGGGAGGGGGGTGAACTATGGCTACACCTTC. It codes for CASSYGRGVNYGYTF. The V call is TRBV6-5, the J call TRBJ1-2; tentative D call: TRBD1 (6 bases). Germline assignment: CDR1 MNHEY and CDR2 SVGAGI. This CDR3 spans 15 amino acids. V was cut by 2 bases and J by 2 bases, with 12 bases left in between.

This clonotype was seen repeatedly, ten times or more. V is TRBV6-6 and J is TRBJ1-1; maybe TRBD1 (6 bases). Germline CDR1 and CDR2: MNHNY and SVGAGI (reference sequence). The V end lost 5 bases, the J end lost 7 bases, and 8 bases lay between the germline ends. The CDR3 covers 11 residues. For the CDR3, the DNA is TGTGCCAGCAGTCGCAGGGGTGAAGCTTTCTTT. Translation gives CASSRRGEAFF.